The present TCR beta chain was sequenced within a study of blood T cell repertoires in COVID-19. The germline V gene encodes CDR1 SGHTA and CDR2 FQGNSA. This CDR3 has 18 amino acids. V shed 4 bases, J shed 0 bases, and the junction held 10 bases outside the gene matches. Per the original methods: Reference gene primer amplification yielded estimated nucleated cell counts. Libraries were prepared by immunoSEQ multiplex PCR; TCRdb keeps only in-frame clonotypes and omits some of them. V and J calls and clone size come straight from that table; D and trimming were deduced from the DNA. The sample yields about 150,000 clones, 80% seen once.

The sequence derives from a man aged 60 to 69 with acute or convalescent COVID-19. This chain uses TRBV7-2 with TRBJ1-3; 9 bases are shared with TRBD1. Material: peripheral blood. Written as DNA, the CDR3 is TGTGCCAGCAGCTCCCGGACAGGGGCCGACATCTCTGGAAACACCATATATTTT. It yields the protein CASSSRTGADISGNTIYF.